Presented here are 8 T cell receptor beta chains from one specimen sequenced in a study of T cell responses to AZD1222 COVID-19 vaccine. Only in-frame clones appear in the TCRdb table, and some are missing; sequencing was by immunoSEQ multiplex PCR. This table has approximately 150,000 clones, over 90% appearing once. The starting material was peripheral blood, obtained on day 0 of AZD1222 vaccination. The source of these receptors is an adult in good health.

This clone came up once. The chain recombines TRBV29-1 with TRBJ1-2, with D possibly being TRBD1 (5 bases). Germline V CDR1 and CDR2: SQVTM, ANQGSEA. This CDR3 spans 14 amino acids. V lost 1 base and J 6 bases, leaving 15 bases between the germline ends. CDR3 region: CSVEGGGSGDGYTF. The CDR3 DNA follows: TGCAGCGTTGAAGGTGGGGGTTCAGGTGATGGCTACACCTTC.

Regarding this clone: The same CDR3 can be traced to other DNA sequences in this sample. The rearrangement uses TRBV19 and TRBJ1-6; 7 nucleotides agree with TRBD1. The V gene end was trimmed by 6 bases and the J gene end by 8 bases; junction bases not matched to a gene: 7. The CDR3 has 14 residues. Germline CDR1 LNHDA, CDR2 SQIVND (reference sequence). The CDR3: CASRAGQADSPLHF. As DNA, the CDR3 is TGTGCCAGTAGAGCTGGACAGGCCGATTCACCCCTCCACTTT.

This sequence joins TRBV18 and TRBJ1-6; 7 bases map to TRBD1. Losses at the gene ends were 4 bases for V and 9 bases for J; bases not matched to a gene: 6. This CDR3 spans 14 amino acids. Germline CDR1 and CDR2: KGHSH and LQKENI. The CDR3 here is CASSLDRAGSPLHF. In nucleotides, the CDR3 is TGTGCCAGCTCACTTGACAGGGCGGGTTCACCCCTCCACTTT.

The chain joins TRBV4-1 to TRBJ1-1; maybe TRBD1 (5 bases). The CDR3 is 15 amino acids. Germline-derived CDR1 and CDR2 are MGHRA and YSYEKL. The V end was cut by 4 bases, the J end by 1 base, with 13 bases between. CDR3 sequence reads: CASSRDGFWNTEAFF. The CDR3 DNA is TGCGCCAGCAGCCGGGACGGGTTTTGGAACACTGAAGCTTTCTTT.

CDR3 amino acids: CASSLPAIGEQYF. The CDR3 DNA follows: TGTGCCAGCAGCTTACCGGCTATCGGCGAGCAGTACTTC. The J gene is TRBJ2-7, the V gene TRBV7-8; no firm D call. CDR3 length equals 13 residues. Germline V gives CDR1 SGHVS, CDR2 FQNEAQ. Trimming removed 2 bases from V and 6 bases from J, with 11 bases in between. Variable domain in full (rest from reference TRBV7-8 and TRBJ2-7): GAGVSQSPRYKVAKRGQDVALRCDPISGHVSLFWYQQALGQGPEFLTYFQNEAQLDKSGLPSDRFFAERPEGSVSTLKIQRTQQEDSAVYLCASSLPAIGEQYFGPGTRLTVT.

The rearrangement uses TRBV6-4 and TRBJ2-1, with a possible D match to TRBD2 (7 bases). CDR1 is MRHNA and CDR2 is SNTAGT in the germline V gene. This CDR3 region has 17 residues. Trimming removed 6 bases from V and 7 bases from J, with 25 bases in between. The CDR3 here is CASSASTGGGTRNEQFF. CDR3 bases: TGTGCCAGCAGCGCCTCGACGGGCGGGGGCACGCGGAATGAGCAGTTCTTC.

The chain uses TRBV5-4 and TRBJ1-1, with D perhaps TRBD1 (5 bases). This CDR3 comprises 12 residues. The germline V gene encodes CDR1 SGHNT and CDR2 YYREEE (reference sequence). Trimming pared 1 base from V and 5 bases from J, leaving 6 bases between. The CDR3: CASSLWTTEAFF. CDR3 DNA: TGTGCCAGCAGCTTGTGGACAACTGAAGCTTTCTTT.

The J gene is TRBJ2-7, the V gene TRBV11-3; D remains ambiguous. This CDR3 has 14 amino acids. The germline V gene encodes CDR1 SGHNT and CDR2 YENEEA. Trimming shortened V by 5 bases and J by 1 base, and 12 bases separated the two germline ends. As DNA, the CDR3 is TGTGCCAGCAGCCAGGCCGCCGGATCCTACGAGCAGTACTTC. This codes for CASSQAAGSYEQYF. The full variable domain, with the rest looked up from reference TRBV11-3 and TRBJ2-7, is EAGVVQSPRYKIIEKKQPVAFWCNPISGHNTLYWYLQNLGQGPELLIRYENEEAVDDSQLPKDRFSAERLKGVDSTLKIQPAELGDSAVYLCASSQAAGSYEQYFGPGTRLTVT.